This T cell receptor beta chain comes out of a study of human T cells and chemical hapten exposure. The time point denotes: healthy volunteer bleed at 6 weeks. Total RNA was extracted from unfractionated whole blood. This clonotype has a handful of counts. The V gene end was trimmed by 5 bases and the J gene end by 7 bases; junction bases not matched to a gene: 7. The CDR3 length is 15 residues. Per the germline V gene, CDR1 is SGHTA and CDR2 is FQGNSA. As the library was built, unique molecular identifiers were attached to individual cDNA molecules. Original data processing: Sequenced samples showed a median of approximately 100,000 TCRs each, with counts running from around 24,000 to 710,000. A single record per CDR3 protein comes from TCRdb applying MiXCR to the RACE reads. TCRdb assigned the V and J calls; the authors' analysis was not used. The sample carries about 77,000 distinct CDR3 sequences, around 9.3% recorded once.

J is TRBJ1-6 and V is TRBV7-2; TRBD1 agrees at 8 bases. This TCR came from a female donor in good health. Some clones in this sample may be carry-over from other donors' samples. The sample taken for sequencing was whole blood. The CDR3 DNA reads TGTGCCAGCAGCCAAACAGGGGGAAAGAATTCACCCCTCCACTTT. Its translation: CASSQTGGKNSPLHF.